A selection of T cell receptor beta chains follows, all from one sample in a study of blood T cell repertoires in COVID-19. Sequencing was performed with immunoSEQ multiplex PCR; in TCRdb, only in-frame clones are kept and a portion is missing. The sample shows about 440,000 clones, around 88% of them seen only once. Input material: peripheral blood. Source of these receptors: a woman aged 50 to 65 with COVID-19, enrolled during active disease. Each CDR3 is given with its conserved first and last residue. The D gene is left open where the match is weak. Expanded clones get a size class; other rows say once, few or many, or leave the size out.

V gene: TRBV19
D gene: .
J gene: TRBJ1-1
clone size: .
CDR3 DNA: TGTGCCAGTAGCCAACACCCTCACACTAGAAGCGACACTGAAGCTTTCTTT
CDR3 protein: CASSQHPHTRSDTEAFF

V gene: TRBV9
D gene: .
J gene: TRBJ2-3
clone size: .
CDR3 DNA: TGTGCCAGCAGCTTTTCGCCCGGAGATACGCAGTATTTT
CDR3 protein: CASSFSPGDTQYF

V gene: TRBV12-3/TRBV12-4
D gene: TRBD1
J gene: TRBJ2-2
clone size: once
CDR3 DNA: TGTGCCAGCCGGACAGGAGGAACCGGGGAGCTGTTTTTT
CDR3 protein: CASRTGGTGELFF

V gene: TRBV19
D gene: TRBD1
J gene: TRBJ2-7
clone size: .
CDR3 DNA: TGTGCCAGTAGTACCGGGACAGGAGGGTCCTACGAGCAGTACTTC
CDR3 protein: CASSTGTGGSYEQYF

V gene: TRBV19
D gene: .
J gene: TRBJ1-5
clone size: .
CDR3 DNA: TGTGCCAGCTCAAAGGCAGGGATTAATCAGCCCCAGCATTTT
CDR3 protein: CASSKAGINQPQHF

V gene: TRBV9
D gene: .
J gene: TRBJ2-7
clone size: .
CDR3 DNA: TGTGCCAGCAGCGGAACTTCCTACGAGCAGTACTTC
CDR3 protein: CASSGTSYEQYF

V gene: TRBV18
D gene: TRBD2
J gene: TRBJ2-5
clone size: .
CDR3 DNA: TGTGCCAGCACCTTACCGGGACTACAATTCGGTACCCAGTACTTC
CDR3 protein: CASTLPGLQFGTQYF

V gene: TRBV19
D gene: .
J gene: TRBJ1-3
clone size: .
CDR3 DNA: TGTGCCAGTAGTATAGGAGGGCGTTTATCCCTCTCTGGAAACACCATATATTTT
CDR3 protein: CASSIGGRLSLSGNTIYF

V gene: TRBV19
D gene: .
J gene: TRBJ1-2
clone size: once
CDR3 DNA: TGTGCCACTAAAGTCTATGGCTACACCTTC
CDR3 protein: CATKVYGYTF

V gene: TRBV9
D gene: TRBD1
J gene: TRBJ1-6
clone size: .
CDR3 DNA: TGTGCCAGCAATGGTGCAGGGGGTAATTCACCCCTCCACTTT
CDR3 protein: CASNGAGGNSPLHF

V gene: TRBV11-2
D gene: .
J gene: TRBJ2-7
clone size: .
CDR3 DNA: TGTGCCAGCAGCTTAGGTTCGGGGAACGAGCAGTACTTC
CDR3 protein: CASSLGSGNEQYF

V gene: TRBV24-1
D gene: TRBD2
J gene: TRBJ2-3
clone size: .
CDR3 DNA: TGTGCCACCAGTGCCAGCGGGGAGTCAGATACGCAGTATTTT
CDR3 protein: CATSASGESDTQYF

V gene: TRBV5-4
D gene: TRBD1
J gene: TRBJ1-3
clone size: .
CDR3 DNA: TGTGCCAGCGGAACAGGGGGACCTGGAAACACCATATATTTT
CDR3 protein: CASGTGGPGNTIYF

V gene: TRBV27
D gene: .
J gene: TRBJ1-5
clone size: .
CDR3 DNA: TGTGCCAGCAGTTTATCGATACGGGACAATCAGCCCCAGCATTTT
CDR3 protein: CASSLSIRDNQPQHF

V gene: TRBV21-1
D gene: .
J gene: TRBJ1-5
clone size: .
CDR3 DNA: TGTGCCAGCAGCAAAGGGCTTGGCACGAAACAGCCCCAGCATTTT
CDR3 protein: CASSKGLGTKQPQHF

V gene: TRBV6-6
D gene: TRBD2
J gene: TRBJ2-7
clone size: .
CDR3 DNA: TGTGCCAGCACCCTCGGGTGGGGGGGGACCTACGAGCAGTACTTC
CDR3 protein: CASTLGWGGTYEQYF

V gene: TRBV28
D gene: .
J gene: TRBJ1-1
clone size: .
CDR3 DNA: TGTGCCATCGAACAGTTTAACACTGAAGCTTTCTTT
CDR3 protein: CAIEQFNTEAFF

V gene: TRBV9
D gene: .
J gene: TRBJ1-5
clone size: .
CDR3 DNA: TGTGCCAGCAGCGGGGCAGAAGAAAGCAATCAGCCCCAGCATTTT
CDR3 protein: CASSGAEESNQPQHF

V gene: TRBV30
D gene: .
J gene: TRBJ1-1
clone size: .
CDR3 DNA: TGTGCCTGGAGTGGCGCGGCGGGGGAGACTGAAGCTTTCTTT
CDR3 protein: CAWSGAAGETEAFF

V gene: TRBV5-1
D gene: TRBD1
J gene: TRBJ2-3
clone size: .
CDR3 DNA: TGCGCCAGCAGCTTCGGACAGGGCACAGATACGCAGTATTTT
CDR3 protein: CASSFGQGTDTQYF

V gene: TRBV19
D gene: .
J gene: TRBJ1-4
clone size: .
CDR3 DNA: TGTGCCAGTCAATCACTGTCGGCCGGGGGGAATGAAAAACTGTTTTTT
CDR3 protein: CASQSLSAGGNEKLFF

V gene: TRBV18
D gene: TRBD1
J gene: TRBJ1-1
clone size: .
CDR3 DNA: TGTGCCAGCTCGCCAGGGGGCGACGAGAACACTGAAGCTTTCTTT
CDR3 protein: CASSPGGDENTEAFF

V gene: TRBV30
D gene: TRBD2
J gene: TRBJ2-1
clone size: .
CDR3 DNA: TGTGCCTGGGGGGCGCCTACTAGCGGACACTACAATGAGCAGTTCTTC
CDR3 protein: CAWGAPTSGHYNEQFF

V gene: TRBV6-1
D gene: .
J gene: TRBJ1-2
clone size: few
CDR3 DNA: TGTGCCAGCAGTGAAGCGCTAGTTCGGGGGCGCGGGGGGGATGGCTACACCTTC
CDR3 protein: CASSEALVRGRGGDGYTF

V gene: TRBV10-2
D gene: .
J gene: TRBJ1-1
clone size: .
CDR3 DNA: TGCGCCAGCAGTGAGGGCAGAAGGAACACTGAAGCTTTCTTT
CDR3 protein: CASSEGRRNTEAFF

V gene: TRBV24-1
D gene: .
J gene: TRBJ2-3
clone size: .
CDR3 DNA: TGTGCCACCAGTGAGTCCCGACAGTCCCGGCGGAATACGCAGTATTTT
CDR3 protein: CATSESRQSRRNTQYF

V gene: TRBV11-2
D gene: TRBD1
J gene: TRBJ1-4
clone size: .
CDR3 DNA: TGTGCCAGCAGCACCCAATACCAGGGGGCGGCTAATGAAAAACTGTTTTTT
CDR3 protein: CASSTQYQGAANEKLFF

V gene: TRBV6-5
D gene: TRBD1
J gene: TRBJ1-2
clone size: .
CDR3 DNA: TGTGCCAGCAGTTATACCGGGACAGGGACTGGCTACACCTTC
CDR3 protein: CASSYTGTGTGYTF

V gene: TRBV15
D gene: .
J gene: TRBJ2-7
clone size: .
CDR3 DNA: TGTGCCACCAGCAGAGATACAGGGATTAACGACGAGCAGTACTTC
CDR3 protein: CATSRDTGINDEQYF

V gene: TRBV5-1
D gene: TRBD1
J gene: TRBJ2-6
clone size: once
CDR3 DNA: TGCGCCAGCAGCTTGGCGACTCCGGGACAGCTACTCTCTGGGGCCAACGTCCTGACTTTC
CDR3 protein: CASSLATPGQLLSGANVLTF

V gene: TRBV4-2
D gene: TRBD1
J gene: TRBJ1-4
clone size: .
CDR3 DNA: TGTGCCAGCAGCTCACGACAGGGACGAGAAAAACTGTTTTTT
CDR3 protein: CASSSRQGREKLFF

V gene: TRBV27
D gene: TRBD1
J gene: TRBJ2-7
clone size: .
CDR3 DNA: TGTGCCAGCAGTTTAGGAGACAGGGCCTACGAGCAGTACTTC
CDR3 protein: CASSLGDRAYEQYF

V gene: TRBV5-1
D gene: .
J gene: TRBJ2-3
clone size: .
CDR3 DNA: TGCGCCAGCAGCTTGACAGGATCTAGCACAGATACGCAGTATTTT
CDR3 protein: CASSLTGSSTDTQYF

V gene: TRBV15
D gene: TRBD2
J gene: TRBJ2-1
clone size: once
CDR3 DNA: TGTGCCACCAGCAGAGGCTTAGCGGGGGAACACAATGAGCAGTTCTTC
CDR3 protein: CATSRGLAGEHNEQFF

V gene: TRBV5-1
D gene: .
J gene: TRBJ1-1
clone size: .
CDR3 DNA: TGCGCCAGCCACGGGAAGTCGGGCCCTGAAGCTTTCTTT
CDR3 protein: CASHGKSGPEAFF

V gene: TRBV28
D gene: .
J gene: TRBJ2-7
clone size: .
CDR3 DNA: TGTGCCAGCAGCTCGACAGCACAAACCTCCTACGAGCAGTACTTC
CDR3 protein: CASSSTAQTSYEQYF

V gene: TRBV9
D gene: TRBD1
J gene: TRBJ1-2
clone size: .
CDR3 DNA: TGTGCCAGCAGCCTACAGGGACAGCTATATGGCTACACCTTC
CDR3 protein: CASSLQGQLYGYTF

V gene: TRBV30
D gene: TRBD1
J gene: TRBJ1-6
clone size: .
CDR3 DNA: TGTGCCTGGACCCTCGGGGACAGGGATTACTCACCCCTCCACTTT
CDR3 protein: CAWTLGDRDYSPLHF

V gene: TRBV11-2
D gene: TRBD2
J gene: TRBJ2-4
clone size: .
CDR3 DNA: TGTGCCAGCACCCTATACGAGGGGAGGGTTCAGTACTTC
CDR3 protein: CASTLYEGRVQYF

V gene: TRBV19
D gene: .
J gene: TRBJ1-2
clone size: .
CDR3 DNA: TGTGCCAGTAGTTTACAGGGTGACTATGGCTACACCTTC
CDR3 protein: CASSLQGDYGYTF

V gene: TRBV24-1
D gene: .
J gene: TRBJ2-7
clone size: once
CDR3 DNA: TGTGCCACCAGTCCTGGGAGCTCCTACGAGCAGTACTTC
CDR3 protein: CATSPGSSYEQYF

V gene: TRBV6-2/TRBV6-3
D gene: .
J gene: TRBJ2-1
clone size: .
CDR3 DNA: TGTGCCAGCAGTTACGGGGGAGGAGGGGATGAGCAGTTCTTC
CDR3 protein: CASSYGGGGDEQFF

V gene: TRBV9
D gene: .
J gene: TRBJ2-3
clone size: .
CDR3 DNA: TGTGCCAGCAGCCCCATCGGACTCACAGATACGCAGTATTTT
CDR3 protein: CASSPIGLTDTQYF

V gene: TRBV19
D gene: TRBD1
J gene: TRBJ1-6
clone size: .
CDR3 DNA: TGTGCCAGTAGTAAGAATTCCGGGACAGATAATTCACCCCTCCACTTT
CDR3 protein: CASSKNSGTDNSPLHF

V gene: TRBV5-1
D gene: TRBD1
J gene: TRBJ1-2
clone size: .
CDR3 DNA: TGCGCCAGCAGCGAGAGGCCGACAGGGGATGGCTACACCTTC
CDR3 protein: CASSERPTGDGYTF

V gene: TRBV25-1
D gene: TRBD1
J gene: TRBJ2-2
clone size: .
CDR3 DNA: TGTGCCAGCAGTGACCCGGGACAGGGGAACACCGGGGAGCTGTTTTTT
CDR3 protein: CASSDPGQGNTGELFF

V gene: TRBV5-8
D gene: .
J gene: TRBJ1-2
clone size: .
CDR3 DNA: TGTGCCAGCAGAGATAAGGGGTACTATGGCTACACCTTC
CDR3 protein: CASRDKGYYGYTF

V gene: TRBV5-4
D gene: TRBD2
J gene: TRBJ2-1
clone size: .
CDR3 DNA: TGTGCCAGCAGCTTGCGGGCCATCAGTAGCGGGGGGGGGTACAATGAGCAGTTCTTC
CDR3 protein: CASSLRAISSGGGYNEQFF

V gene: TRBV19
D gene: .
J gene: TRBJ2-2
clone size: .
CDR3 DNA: TGTGCCAGTAGTACCTACACCGGGGAGCTGTTTTTT
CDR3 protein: CASSTYTGELFF

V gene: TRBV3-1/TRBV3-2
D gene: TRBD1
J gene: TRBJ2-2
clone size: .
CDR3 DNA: TGTGCCAGCAGCCAAGGTCCAGGGGGGAACACCGGGGAGCTGTTTTTT
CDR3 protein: CASSQGPGGNTGELFF

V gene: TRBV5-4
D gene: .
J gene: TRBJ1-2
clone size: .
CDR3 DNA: TGTGCCAGCAGCGGAACTTATAAAGGGAGGGACTATGGCTACACCTTC
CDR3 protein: CASSGTYKGRDYGYTF

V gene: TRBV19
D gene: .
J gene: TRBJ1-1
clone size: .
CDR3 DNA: TGTGCCAGTAGGCACAGGGTCAGTGGCACTGAAGCTTTCTTT
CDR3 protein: CASRHRVSGTEAFF

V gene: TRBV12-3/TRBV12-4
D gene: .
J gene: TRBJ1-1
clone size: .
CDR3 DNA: TGTGCCAGCAGTTTAAGCGGAGGAACTGAAGCTTTCTTT
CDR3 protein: CASSLSGGTEAFF

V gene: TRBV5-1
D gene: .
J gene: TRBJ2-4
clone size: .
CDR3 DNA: TGCGCCAGCAGCCCGGGAGCCATGGGAAACATTCAGTACTTC
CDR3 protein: CASSPGAMGNIQYF